Listed below are T cell receptor beta chains from one sample, sequenced in a study of T-cell reconstitution after alpha-beta-depleted transplantation in children. TCRdb reanalysed the PCR reads using MiXCR and keeps one entry per CDR3 protein. Among hundreds of thousands of distinct CDR3 sequences listed, 16% were seen once. Sample: PBMCs from the stem cell graft donor, taken from the stem cell graft. Receptors originate from a human donor who donated a stem cell graft to a child with acute myeloid leukemia. The CDR3 runs from the conserved cysteine through the conserved F or W. A D gene is named only where the DNA matches it firmly.

15 TRBJ2-5 . TRBV27 CASSLSKGGLETQYF
13 TRBJ1-2 . TRBV20-1 CSARDEGLRGYTF
13 TRBJ1-3 . TRBV29-1 CSVEANSGNTIYF
13 TRBJ2-1 . TRBV12-3/TRBV12-4 CASNPDGHNEQFF
15 TRBJ1-4 TRBD1 TRBV11-1 CASSPAGGGDEKLFF
15 TRBJ2-5 . TRBV20-1 CSARRGDSTSETQYF
15 TRBJ1-2 TRBD1 TRBV28 CASSLGRQGNYGYTF
17 TRBJ2-7 TRBD2 TRBV7-2 CASSLVTSGGADHEQYF
14 TRBJ1-5 TRBD1 TRBV20-1 CSAQTGSNNQPQHF
18 TRBJ1-6 TRBD1 TRBV3-1 CASSHPLDRVQYNSPLHF
16 TRBJ1-1 . TRBV30 CAWSVGVGGGVTEAFF
13 TRBJ1-1 . TRBV6-5 CASSYPGGVGAFF
13 TRBJ1-5 . TRBV10-3 CAINDRVDQPQHF
11 TRBJ2-1 . TRBV12-3/TRBV12-4 CASSWDNEQFF
13 TRBJ2-1 . TRBV7-9 CASSLIPRGEQFF
14 TRBJ1-1 TRBD1 TRBV29-1 CSVRTGGGDTEAFF
17 TRBJ2-1 TRBD1 TRBV7-9 CASSLVRLGTGDNEQFF
16 TRBJ2-3 TRBD2 TRBV24-1 CATSKSPGLAGYTQYF
11 TRBJ1-1 . TRBV7-9 CASSPQGEAFF
16 TRBJ2-5 TRBD1 TRBV6-5 CASSYTGTGRKETQYF
14 TRBJ2-3 . TRBV15 CATSALSRADTQYF
18 TRBJ2-3 TRBD2 TRBV6-1 CASSVGVAGGPSTDTQYF
15 TRBJ2-1 TRBD2 TRBV5-1 CASSNGLAGGIEQFF
13 TRBJ1-1 . TRBV5-4 CASKNSARTEAFF
14 TRBJ1-3 . TRBV29-1 CSVAGASGGNTIYF
13 TRBJ1-5 . TRBV7-2 CASSIAQGQPQHF
14 TRBJ2-5 TRBD2 TRBV20-1 CSASLGGGHETQYF
13 TRBJ1-2 . TRBV29-1 CSVSEGANYGYTF
12 TRBJ2-7 . TRBV30 CAWSPQGNEQYF
13 TRBJ1-1 . TRBV20-1 CSAPRGRATEAFF
14 TRBJ2-1 TRBD1 TRBV20-1 CSVRGDRANNEQFF
13 TRBJ2-5 . TRBV30 CAWSVLLAETQYF
14 TRBJ1-6 . TRBV12-3/TRBV12-4 CASSLQVPTSPLHF
14 TRBJ2-2 . TRBV6-2/TRBV6-3 CASKDTSNTGELFF
16 TRBJ2-1 TRBD2 TRBV4-1 CASSQDILASYNEQFF
15 TRBJ1-5 . TRBV7-2 CASSLGDGRNQPQHF
13 TRBJ2-3 . TRBV20-1 CSARAQSTDTQYF
15 TRBJ1-6 TRBD1 TRBV28 CASSFQGASNSPLHF
17 TRBJ2-1 TRBD2 TRBV28 CASRAGGKPSPSNEQFF
17 TRBJ2-5 . TRBV4-3 CASSQDLYPERQETQYF
15 TRBJ2-7 TRBD2 TRBV7-2 CASSSVAGASYEQYF
14 TRBJ2-3 . TRBV15 CATGDGGELDTQYF
17 TRBJ2-2 . TRBV24-1 CATSDHGPSSYTGELFF
16 TRBJ2-1 . TRBV5-4 CASSSNGGDSYNEQFF
13 TRBJ1-2 TRBD1 TRBV29-1 CSVPQGTNYGYTF
14 TRBJ2-7 TRBD1 TRBV12-3/TRBV12-4 CASSPGTGVWEQYF
17 TRBJ2-7 TRBD1 TRBV6-2/TRBV6-3 CASSPWDREPTTGEQYF
13 TRBJ1-1 . TRBV29-1 CSAGQLMNTEAFF
15 TRBJ2-5 TRBD1 TRBV9 CASSSPTGFQETQYF
15 TRBJ2-3 TRBD2 TRBV20-1 CSAEGLAGGTDTQYF
17 TRBJ1-1 . TRBV5-1 CASSPYTPTGVDTEAFF
16 TRBJ2-1 . TRBV24-1 CATSDSGYNRRNEQFF
12 TRBJ2-5 . TRBV11-1 CASSLVYLTQYF
18 TRBJ2-3 TRBD2 TRBV10-3 CAISELPFSGGPEDTQYF
16 TRBJ2-1 . TRBV27 CASTGRGSWGLNEQFF
12 TRBJ1-5 . TRBV7-9 CASSEDDQPQHF
17 TRBJ2-6 . TRBV12-3/TRBV12-4 CASSLGQLSSGANVLTF
13 TRBJ1-2 . TRBV20-1 CSATPGSDYGYTF
12 TRBJ2-7 . TRBV5-1 CASSLEGAEQYF
18 TRBJ2-2 TRBD2 TRBV11-2 CASSSLGRGAYKTGELFF